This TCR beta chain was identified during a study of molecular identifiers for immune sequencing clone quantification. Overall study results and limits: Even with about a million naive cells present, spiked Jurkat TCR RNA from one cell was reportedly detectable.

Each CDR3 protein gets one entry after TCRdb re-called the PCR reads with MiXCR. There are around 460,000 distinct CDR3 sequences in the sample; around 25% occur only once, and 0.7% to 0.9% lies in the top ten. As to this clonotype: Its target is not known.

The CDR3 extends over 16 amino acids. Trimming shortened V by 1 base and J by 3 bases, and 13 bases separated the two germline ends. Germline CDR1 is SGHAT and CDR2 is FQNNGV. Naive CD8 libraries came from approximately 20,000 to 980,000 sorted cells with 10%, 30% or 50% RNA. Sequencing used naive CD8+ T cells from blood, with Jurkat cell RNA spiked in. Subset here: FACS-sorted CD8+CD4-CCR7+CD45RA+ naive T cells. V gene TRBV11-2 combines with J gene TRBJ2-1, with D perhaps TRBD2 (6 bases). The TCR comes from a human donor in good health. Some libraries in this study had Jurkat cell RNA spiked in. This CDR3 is CASSLASGLNYNEQFF. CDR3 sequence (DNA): TGTGCCAGCAGCTTAGCCTCGGGACTTAACTACAATGAGCAGTTCTTC.